This T cell receptor beta chain was found in a study of cytomegalovirus exposure and HLA in healthy donors. As for the study in general: The same platform as the 666 first-cohort repertoires was used for the 130 or so validation repertoires, a later analysis reported.

Study observations and caveats: Clusters of TCRs from the first cohort tended to co-occur in the 120 or so validation repertoires (as a later analysis found). Most TCR sequences were uncommon, yet certain public TCRs appeared in many donors. Cytomegalovirus association was listed for about 160 TCR beta chains.

Points on this clone: Its antigen remains unknown.

TCRdb's table, derived via immunoSEQ multiplex PCR, lists solely in-frame clones and lacks some. The sample records 97,000 or so clones, over 85% being singletons. Specimen: PBMCs. This receptor was obtained from a woman between 18 and 29 years old in good health and CMV-seronegative.

CDR3 sequence: CASSSHGQREGRRAEQYF. In DNA form, the CDR3 reads TGTGCCAGCAGCTCCCACGGGCAGCGGGAGGGCCGGAGGGCCGAGCAGTACTTC. This chain links TRBV13 with TRBJ2-7; 10 bases line up with TRBD2. This CDR3 is built from 18 residues. V gave up 4 bases and J gave up 6 bases; unmatched junction bases: 18. Germline CDR1 reads PRHDT; CDR2 reads FYEKMQ (reference sequence).